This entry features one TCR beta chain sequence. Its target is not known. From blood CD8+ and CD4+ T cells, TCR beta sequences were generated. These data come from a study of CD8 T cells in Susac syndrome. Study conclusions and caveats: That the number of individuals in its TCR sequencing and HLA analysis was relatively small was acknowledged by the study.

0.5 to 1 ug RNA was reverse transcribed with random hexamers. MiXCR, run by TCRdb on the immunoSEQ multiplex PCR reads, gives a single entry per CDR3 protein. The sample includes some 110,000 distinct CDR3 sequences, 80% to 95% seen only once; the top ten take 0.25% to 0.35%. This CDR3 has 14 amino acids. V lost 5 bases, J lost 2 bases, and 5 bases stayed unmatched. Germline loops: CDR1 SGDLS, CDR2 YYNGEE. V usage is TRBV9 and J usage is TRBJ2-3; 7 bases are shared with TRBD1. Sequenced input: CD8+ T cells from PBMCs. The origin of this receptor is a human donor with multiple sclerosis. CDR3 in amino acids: CASSGQAFTDTQYF. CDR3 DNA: TGTGCCAGCAGTGGACAGGCGTTCACAGATACGCAGTATTTT.